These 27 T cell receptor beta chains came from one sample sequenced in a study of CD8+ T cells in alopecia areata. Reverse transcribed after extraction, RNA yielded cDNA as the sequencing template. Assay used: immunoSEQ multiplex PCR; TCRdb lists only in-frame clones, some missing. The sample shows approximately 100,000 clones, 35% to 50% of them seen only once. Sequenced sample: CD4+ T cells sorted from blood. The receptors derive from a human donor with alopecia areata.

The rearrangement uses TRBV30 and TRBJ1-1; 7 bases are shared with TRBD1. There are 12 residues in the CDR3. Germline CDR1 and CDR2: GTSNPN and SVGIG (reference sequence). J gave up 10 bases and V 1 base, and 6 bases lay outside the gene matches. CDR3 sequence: CAWSAGQAGAFF. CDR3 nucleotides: TGTGCCTGGAGTGCTGGACAGGCGGGAGCTTTCTTT. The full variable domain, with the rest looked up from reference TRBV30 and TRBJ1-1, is SQTIHQWPATLVQPVGSPLSLECTVEGTSNPNLYWYRQAAGRGLQLLFYSVGIGQISSEVPQNLSASRPQDRQFILSSKKLLLSDSGFYLCAWSAGQAGAFFGQGTRLTVV.

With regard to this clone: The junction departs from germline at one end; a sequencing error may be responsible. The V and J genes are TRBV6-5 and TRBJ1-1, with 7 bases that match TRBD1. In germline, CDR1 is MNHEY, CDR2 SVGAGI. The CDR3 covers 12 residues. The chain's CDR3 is CASSRTGFETFF. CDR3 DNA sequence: TGTGCCAGCAGCCGGACAGGATTTGAAACTTTCTTT.

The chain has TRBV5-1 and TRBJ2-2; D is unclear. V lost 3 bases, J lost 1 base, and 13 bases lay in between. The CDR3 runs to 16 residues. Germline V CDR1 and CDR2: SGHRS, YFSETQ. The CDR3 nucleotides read TGCGCCAGCAGCTCCCAATTCGGGCGGAACACCGGGGAGCTGTTTTTT. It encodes CASSSQFGRNTGELFF.

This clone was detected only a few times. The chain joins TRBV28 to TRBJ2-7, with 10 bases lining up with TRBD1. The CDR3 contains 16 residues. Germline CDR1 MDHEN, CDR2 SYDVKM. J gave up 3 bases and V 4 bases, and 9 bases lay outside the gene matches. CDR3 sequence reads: CASSSQGTGVRYEQYF. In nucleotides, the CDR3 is TGTGCCAGCAGTTCGCAAGGGACAGGGGTCCGCTACGAGCAGTACTTC.

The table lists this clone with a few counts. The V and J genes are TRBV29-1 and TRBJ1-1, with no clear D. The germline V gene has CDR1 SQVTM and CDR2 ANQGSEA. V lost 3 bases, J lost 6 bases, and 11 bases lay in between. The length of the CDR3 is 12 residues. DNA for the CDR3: TGCAGCGTTGAGGAGCAGGCAGCTGAAGCTTTCTTT. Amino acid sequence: CSVEEQAAEAFF.

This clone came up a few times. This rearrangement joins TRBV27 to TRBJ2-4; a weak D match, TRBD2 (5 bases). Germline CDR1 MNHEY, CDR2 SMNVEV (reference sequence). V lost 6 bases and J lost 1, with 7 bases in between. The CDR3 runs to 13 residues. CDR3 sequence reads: CASRASAKNIQYF. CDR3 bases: TGTGCCAGCAGGGCTAGCGCCAAAAACATTCAGTACTTC.

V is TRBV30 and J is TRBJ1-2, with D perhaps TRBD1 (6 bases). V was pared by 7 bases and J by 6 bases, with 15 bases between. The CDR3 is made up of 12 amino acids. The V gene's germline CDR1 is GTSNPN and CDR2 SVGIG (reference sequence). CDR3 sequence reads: CAYNQGQNGYTF. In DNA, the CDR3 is TGTGCCTACAACCAGGGGCAAAATGGCTACACCTTC.

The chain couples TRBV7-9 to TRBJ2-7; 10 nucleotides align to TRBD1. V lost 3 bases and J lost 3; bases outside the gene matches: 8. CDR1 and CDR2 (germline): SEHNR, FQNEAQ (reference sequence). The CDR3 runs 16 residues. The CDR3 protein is CASSFAPGQGYYEQYF. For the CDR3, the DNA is TGTGCCAGCAGCTTTGCCCCGGGACAGGGGTACTACGAGCAGTACTTC.

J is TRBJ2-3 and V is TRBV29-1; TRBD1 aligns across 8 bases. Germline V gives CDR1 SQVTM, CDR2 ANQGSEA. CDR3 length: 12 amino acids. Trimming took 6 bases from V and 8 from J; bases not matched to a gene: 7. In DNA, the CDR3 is TGCAGCGTCGGGACAGGAGCCGGTACGCAGTATTTT. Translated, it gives CSVGTGAGTQYF.

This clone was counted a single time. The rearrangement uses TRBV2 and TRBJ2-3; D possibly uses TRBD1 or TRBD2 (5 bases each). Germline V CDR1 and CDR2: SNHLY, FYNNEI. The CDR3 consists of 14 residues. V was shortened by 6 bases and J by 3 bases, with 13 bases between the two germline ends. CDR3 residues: CASRERGGTDTQYF. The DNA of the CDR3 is TGTGCCAGCAGGGAGAGGGGCGGAACAGATACGCAGTATTTT. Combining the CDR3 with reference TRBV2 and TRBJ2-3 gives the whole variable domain EPEVTQTPSHQVTQMGQEVILRCVPISNHLYFYWYRQILGQKVEFLVSFYNNEISEKSEIFDDQFSVERPDGSNFTLKIRSTKLEDSAMYFCASRERGGTDTQYFGPGTRLTVL.

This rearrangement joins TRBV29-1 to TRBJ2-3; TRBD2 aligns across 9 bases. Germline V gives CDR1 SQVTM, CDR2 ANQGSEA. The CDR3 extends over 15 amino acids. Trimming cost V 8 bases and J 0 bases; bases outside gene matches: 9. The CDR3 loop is CSPTGLAGSTDTQYF. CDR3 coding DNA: TGCAGCCCGACGGGTCTAGCGGGAAGCACAGATACGCAGTATTTT.

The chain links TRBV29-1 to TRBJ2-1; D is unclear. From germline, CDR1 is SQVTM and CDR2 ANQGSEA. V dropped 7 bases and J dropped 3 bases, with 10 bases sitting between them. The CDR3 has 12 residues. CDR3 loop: CSALDNYNEQFF. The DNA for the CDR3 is TGCAGCGCGCTGGATAACTACAATGAGCAGTTCTTC.

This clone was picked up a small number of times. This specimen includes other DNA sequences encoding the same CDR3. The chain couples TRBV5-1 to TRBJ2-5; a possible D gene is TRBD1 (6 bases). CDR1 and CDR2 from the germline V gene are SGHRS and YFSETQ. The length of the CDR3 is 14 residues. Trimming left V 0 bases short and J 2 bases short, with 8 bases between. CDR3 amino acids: CASSLGQAQETQYF. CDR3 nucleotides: TGCGCCAGCAGCTTGGGACAGGCACAAGAGACCCAGTACTTC.

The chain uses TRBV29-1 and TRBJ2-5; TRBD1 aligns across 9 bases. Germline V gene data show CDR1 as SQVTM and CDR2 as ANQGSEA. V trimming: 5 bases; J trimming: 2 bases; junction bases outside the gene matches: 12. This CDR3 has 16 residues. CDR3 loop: CSVLESGTGTQETQYF. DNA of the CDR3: TGCAGCGTTCTTGAGTCCGGGACAGGGACACAAGAGACCCAGTACTTC. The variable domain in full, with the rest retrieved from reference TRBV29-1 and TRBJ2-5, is SAVISQKPSRDICQRGTSLTIQCQVDSQVTMMFWYRQQPGQSLTLIATANQGSEATYESGFVIDKFPISRPNLTFSTLTVSNMSPEDSSIYLCSVLESGTGTQETQYFGPGTRLLVL.

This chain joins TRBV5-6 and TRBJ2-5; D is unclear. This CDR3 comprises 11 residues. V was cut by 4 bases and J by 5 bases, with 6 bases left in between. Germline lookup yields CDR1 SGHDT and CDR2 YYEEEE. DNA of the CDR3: TGTGCCAGCAGCGGGGTGGAGACCCAGTACTTC. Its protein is CASSGVETQYF.

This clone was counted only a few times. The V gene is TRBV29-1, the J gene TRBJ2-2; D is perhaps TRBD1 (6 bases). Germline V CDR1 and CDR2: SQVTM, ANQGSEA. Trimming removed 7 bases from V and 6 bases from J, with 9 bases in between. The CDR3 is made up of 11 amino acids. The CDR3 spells CSASGAGELFF. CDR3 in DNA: TGCAGCGCCTCAGGGGCCGGGGAGCTGTTTTTT.

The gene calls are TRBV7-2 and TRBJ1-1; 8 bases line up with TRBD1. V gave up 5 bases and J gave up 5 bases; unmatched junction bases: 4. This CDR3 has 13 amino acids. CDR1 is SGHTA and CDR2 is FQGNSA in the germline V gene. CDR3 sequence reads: CASSQGAGTEAFF. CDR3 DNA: TGTGCCAGCAGCCAGGGGGCCGGAACTGAAGCTTTCTTT.

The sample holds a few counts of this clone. Here the CDR3 DNA reads TGCAGCGTTGCTGACAGGGGGCAGGGCGGGGAGCTGTTTTTT. It is translated as CSVADRGQGGELFF. This chain connects TRBV29-1 to TRBJ2-2, with 10 bases identical to TRBD1. There are 14 residues in the CDR3. The J segment lost 7 bases and the V segment lost 4 bases, leaving 6 bases of the junction unmatched. Germline V gene sequence: CDR1 SQVTM, CDR2 ANQGSEA.

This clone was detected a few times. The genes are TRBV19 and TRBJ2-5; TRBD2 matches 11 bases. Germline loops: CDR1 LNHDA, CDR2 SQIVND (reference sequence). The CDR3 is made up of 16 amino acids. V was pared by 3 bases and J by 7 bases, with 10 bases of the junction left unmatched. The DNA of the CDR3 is TGTGCCAGTAGTATCGGAAGCCGGGGACTAGCGGCGACCCAGTACTTC. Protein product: CASSIGSRGLAATQYF.

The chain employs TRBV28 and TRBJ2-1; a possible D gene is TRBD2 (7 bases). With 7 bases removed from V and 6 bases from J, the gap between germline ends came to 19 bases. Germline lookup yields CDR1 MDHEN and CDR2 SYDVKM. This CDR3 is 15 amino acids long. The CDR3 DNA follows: TGTGCCAGCACCGGGCATGACCGGGGGGCCAATGAGCAGTTCTTC. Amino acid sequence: CASTGHDRGANEQFF.

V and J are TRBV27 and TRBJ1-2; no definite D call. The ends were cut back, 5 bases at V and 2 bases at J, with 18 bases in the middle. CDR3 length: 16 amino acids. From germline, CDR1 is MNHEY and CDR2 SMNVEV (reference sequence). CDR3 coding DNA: TGTGCCAGCAGTAAAGGCACGGGCCGAACCAACTATGGCTACACCTTC. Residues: CASSKGTGRTNYGYTF.

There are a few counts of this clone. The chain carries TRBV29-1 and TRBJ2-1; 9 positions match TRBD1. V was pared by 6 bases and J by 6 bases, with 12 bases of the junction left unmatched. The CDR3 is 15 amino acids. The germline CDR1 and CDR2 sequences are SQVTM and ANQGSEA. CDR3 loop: CSVGTAGTGINEQFF. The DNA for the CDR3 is TGCAGCGTCGGAACAGCCGGGACAGGGATCAATGAGCAGTTCTTC.

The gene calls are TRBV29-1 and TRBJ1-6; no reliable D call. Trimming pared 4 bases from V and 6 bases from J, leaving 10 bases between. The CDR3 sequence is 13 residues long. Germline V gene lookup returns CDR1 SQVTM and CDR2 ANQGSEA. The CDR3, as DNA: TGCAGCGTTGGCGCAGGCCCTAATTCACCCCTCCACTTT. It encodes CSVGAGPNSPLHF.

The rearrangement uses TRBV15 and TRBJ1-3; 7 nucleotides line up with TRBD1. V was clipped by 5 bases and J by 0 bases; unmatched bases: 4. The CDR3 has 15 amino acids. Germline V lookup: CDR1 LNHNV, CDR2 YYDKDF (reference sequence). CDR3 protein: CATSAGTASGNTIYF. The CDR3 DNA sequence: TGTGCCACCAGCGCTGGGACAGCCTCTGGAAACACCATATATTTT.

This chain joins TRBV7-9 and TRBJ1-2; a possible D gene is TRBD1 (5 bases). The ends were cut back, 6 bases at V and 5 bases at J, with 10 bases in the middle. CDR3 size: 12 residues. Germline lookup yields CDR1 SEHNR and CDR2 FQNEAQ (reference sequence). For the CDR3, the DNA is TGTGCCAGCAGACCAGCAGGGTATGGCTACACCTTC. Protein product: CASRPAGYGYTF.

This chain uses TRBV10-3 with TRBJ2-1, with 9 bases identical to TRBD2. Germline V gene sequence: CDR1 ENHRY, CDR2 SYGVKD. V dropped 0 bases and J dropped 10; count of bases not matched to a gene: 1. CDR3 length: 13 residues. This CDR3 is CAISESLAGEQFF. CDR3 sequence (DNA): TGTGCCATCAGTGAGTCTCTAGCGGGAGAGCAGTTCTTC.

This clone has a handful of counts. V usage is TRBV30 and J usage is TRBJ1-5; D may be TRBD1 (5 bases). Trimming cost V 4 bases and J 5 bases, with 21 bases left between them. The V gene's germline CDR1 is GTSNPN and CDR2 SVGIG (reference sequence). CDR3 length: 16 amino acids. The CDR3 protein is CAWNFGRWDGHQPQHF. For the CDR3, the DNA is TGTGCCTGGAATTTCGGACGTTGGGACGGGCATCAGCCCCAGCATTTT.